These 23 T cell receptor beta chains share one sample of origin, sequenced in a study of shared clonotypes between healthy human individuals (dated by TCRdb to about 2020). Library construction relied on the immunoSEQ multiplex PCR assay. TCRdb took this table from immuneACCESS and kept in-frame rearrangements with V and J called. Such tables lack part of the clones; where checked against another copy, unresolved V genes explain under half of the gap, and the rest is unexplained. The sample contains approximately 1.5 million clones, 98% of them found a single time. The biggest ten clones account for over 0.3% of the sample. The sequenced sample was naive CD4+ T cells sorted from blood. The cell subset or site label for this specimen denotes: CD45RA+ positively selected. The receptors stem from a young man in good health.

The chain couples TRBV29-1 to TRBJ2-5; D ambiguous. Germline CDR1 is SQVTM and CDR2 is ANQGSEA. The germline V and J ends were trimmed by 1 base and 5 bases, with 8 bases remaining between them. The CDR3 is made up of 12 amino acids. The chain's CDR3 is CSVEVYGETQYF. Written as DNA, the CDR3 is TGCAGCGTTGAAGTTTACGGGGAGACCCAGTACTTC. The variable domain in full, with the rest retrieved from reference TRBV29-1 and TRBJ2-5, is SAVISQKPSRDICQRGTSLTIQCQVDSQVTMMFWYRQQPGQSLTLIATANQGSEATYESGFVIDKFPISRPNLTFSTLTVSNMSPEDSSIYLCSVEVYGETQYFGPGTRLLVL.

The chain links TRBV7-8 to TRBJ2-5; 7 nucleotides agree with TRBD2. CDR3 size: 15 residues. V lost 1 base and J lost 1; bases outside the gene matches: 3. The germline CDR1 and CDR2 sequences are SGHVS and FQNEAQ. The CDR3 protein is CASSLGGEGQETQYF. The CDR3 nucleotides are TGTGCCAGCAGCTTAGGCGGGGAGGGCCAAGAGACCCAGTACTTC.

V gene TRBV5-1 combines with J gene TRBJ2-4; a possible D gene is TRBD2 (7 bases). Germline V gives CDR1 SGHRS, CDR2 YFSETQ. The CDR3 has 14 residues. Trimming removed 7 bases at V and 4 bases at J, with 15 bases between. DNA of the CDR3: TGCGCCAGCGGGAGGGGGATCGAGAAAAACATTCAGTACTTC. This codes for CASGRGIEKNIQYF.

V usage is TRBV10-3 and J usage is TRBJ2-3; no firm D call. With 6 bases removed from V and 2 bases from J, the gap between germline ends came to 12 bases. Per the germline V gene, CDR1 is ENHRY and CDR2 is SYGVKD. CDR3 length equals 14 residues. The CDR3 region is CAISLHENTDTQYF. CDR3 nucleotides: TGTGCCATCAGCCTCCACGAAAACACAGATACGCAGTATTTT.

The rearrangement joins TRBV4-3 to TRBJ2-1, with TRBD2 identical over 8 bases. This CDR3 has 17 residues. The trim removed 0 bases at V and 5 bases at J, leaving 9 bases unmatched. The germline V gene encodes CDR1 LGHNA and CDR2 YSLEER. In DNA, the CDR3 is TGCGCCAGCAGCCAAGATCTGGCTAGCGGGCTAAACAATGAGCAGTTCTTC. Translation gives CASSQDLASGLNNEQFF.

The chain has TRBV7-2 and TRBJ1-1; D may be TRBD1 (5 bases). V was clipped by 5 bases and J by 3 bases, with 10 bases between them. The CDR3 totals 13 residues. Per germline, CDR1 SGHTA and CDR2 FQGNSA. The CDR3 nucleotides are TGTGCCAGCAGCCCAGGGAGAGACACTGAAGCTTTCTTT. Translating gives CASSPGRDTEAFF.

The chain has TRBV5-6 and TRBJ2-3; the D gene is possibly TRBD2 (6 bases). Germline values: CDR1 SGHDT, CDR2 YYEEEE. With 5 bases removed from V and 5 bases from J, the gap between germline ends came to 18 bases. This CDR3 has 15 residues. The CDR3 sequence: CASSALGTGGDTQYF. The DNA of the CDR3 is TGTGCCAGCAGTGCGCTAGGGACCGGGGGAGATACGCAGTATTTT.

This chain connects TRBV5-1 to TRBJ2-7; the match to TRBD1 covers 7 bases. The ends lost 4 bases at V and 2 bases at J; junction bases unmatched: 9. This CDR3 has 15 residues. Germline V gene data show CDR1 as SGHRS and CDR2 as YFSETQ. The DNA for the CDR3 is TGCGCCAGCAGCGCGAAGACAGGGTTCCCCTACGAGCAGTACTTC. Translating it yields CASSAKTGFPYEQYF.

CDR3 residues: CASSLRSTGELFF. CDR3 bases: TGTGCCAGCAGCCTAAGGTCAACCGGGGAGCTGTTTTTT. The chain links TRBV7-2 to TRBJ2-2; D gene ambiguous. Germline lookup yields CDR1 SGHTA and CDR2 FQGNSA. The CDR3 covers 13 residues. Trimming removed 5 bases from V and 5 bases from J, with 9 bases in between. Drawing the rest from reference TRBV7-2 and TRBJ2-2, the complete variable domain is GAGVSQSPSNKVTEKGKDVELRCDPISGHTALYWYRQSLGQGLEFLIYFQGNSAPDKSGLPSDRFSAERTGGSVSTLTIQRTQQEDSAVYLCASSLRSTGELFFGEGSRLTVL.

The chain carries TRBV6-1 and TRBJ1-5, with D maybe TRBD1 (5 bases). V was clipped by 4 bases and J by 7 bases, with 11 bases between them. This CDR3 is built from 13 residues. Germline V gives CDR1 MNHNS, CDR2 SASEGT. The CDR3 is CASSVRREQPQHF. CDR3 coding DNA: TGTGCCAGCAGTGTGCGCAGGGAACAGCCCCAGCATTTT.

The CDR3 nucleotides read TGCGCCAGCAGCCAAGACCTAGTCGGGGGGGCCGAGCAGTTCTTC. Translating it yields CASSQDLVGGAEQFF. The rearrangement uses TRBV4-3 and TRBJ2-1, with 8 bases aligning to TRBD2. The CDR3 contains 15 residues. J gave up 10 bases and V 0 bases, and 8 bases lay outside the gene matches. Germline values: CDR1 LGHNA, CDR2 YSLEER.

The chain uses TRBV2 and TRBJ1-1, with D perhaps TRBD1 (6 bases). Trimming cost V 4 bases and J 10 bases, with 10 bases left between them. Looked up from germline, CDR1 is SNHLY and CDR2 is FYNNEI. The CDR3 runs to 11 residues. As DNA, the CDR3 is TGTGCCAGCAGTGGGCAACAGGGAGCTTTCTTT. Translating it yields CASSGQQGAFF.

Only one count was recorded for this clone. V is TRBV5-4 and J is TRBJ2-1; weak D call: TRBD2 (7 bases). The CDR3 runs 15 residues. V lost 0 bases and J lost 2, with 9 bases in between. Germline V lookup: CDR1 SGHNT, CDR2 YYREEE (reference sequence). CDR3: CASSLEGGAYNEQFF. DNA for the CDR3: TGTGCCAGCAGCTTGGAGGGGGGGGCCTACAATGAGCAGTTCTTC. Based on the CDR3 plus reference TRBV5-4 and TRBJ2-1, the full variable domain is ETGVTQSPTHLIKTRGQQVTLRCSSQSGHNTVSWYQQALGQGPQFIFQYYREEENGRGNFPPRFSGLQFPNYSSELNVNALELDDSALYLCASSLEGGAYNEQFFGPGTRLTVL.

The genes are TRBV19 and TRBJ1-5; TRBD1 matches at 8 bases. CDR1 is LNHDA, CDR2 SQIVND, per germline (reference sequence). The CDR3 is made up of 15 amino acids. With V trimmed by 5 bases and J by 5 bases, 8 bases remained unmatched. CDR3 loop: CASSPRDRPHQPQHF. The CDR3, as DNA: TGTGCCAGTAGTCCGAGGGACAGGCCTCATCAGCCCCAGCATTTT.

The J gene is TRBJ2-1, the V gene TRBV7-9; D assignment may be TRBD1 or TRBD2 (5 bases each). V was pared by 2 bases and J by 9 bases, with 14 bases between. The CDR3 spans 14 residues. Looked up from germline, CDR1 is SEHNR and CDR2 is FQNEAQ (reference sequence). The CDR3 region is CASSLRAGDGEQFF. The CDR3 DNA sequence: TGTGCCAGCAGCTTACGGGCCGGGGACGGTGAGCAGTTCTTC. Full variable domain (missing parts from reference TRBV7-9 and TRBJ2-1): DTGVSQNPRHKITKRGQNVTFRCDPISEHNRLYWYRQTLGQGPEFLTYFQNEAQLEKSRLLSDRFSAERPKGSFSTLEIQRTEQGDSAMYLCASSLRAGDGEQFFGPGTRLTVL.

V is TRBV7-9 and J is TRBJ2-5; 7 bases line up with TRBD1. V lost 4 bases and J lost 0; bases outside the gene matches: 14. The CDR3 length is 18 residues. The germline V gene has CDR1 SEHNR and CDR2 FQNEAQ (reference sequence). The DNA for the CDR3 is TGTGCCAGCAGCTCACTCCCACCCGGGACAGCCTACCAAGAGACCCAGTACTTC. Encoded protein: CASSSLPPGTAYQETQYF.

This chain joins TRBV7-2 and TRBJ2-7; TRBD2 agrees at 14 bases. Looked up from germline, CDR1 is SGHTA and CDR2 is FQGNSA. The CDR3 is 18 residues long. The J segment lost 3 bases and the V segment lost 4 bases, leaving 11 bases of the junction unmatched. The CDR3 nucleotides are TGTGCCAGCAGCTCGGGACTAGCGGGAGCATGGAGACTCTACGAGCAGTACTTC. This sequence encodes CASSSGLAGAWRLYEQYF.

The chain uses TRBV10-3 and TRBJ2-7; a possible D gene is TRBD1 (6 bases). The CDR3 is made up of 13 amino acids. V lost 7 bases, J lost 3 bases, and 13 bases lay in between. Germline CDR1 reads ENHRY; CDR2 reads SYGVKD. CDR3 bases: TGTGCCATCACCAAGGACAGAAACTACGAGCAGTACTTC. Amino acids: CAITKDRNYEQYF.

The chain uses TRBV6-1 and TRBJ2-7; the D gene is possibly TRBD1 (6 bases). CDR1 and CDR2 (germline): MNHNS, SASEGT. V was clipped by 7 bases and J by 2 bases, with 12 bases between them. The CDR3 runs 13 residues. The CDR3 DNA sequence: TGTGCCAGCATTCCAGGGGCGGCCTACGAGCAGTACTTC. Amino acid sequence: CASIPGAAYEQYF.

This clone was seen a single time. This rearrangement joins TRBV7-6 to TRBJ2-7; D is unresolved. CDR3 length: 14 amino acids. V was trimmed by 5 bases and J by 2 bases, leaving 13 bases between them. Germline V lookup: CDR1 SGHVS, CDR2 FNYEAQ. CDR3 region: CASSTLGIPYEQYF. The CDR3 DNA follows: TGTGCCAGCAGCACCTTAGGGATCCCCTACGAGCAGTACTTC.

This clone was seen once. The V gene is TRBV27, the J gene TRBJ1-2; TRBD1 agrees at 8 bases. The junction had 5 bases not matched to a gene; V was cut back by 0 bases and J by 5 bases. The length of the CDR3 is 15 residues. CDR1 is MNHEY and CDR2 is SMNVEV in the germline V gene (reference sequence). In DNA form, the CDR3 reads TGTGCCAGCAGTTTATCTATGGGACAGGTTTATGGCTACACCTTC. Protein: CASSLSMGQVYGYTF.

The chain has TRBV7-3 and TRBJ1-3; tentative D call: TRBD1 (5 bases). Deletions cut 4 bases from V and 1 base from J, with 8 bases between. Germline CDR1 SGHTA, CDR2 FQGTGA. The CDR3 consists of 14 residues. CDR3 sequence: CASSSGTSGNTIYF. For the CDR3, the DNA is TGTGCCAGCAGCTCCGGGACGTCTGGAAACACCATATATTTT.

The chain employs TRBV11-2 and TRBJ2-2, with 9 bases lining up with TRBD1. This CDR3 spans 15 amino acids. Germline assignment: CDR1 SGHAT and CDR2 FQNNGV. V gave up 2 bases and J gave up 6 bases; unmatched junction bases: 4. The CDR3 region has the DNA TGTGCCAGCAGCTTAAGGGACAGGGAGTCCGGGGAGCTGTTTTTT. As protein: CASSLRDRESGELFF.